This T cell receptor beta chain derives from a study of blood T cells in healthy people across ages. Primed by a sample-barcoded 5' primer and a J-beta primer mix, a second PCR proceeded for roughly 7 to 11 cycles. Any given sample supplied a minimum of 3 million CDR3-containing paired-end reads. From the 5' RACE reads, TCRdb called clonotypes with MiXCR, one entry per CDR3 protein. The table shows about 730,000 distinct CDR3 sequences, with approximately 39% occurring only once. Source material: blood. This sequence was found in a woman aged 60-75 years in good health.

CDR3: CASSPGRGTATGELFF. The CDR3 coding sequence is TGTGCCAGCAGCCCAGGACGCGGGACAGCAACCGGGGAGCTGTTTTTT. The chain recombines TRBV4-2 with TRBJ2-2; the D gene is possibly TRBD1 (7 bases). Trimming stripped 4 bases from V and 5 bases from J, with 17 bases between. This CDR3 contains 16 residues. Germline values: CDR1 LGHNA, CDR2 YNFKEQ.